The 18 T cell receptor beta chains presented below share a single source sample, sequenced in a study of CD8+ T cells in alopecia areata. RNA extraction and reverse transcription yielded cDNA as sequencing template. Assay: immunoSEQ multiplex PCR; the TCRdb copy retains only in-frame clones and omits some. The sample contains roughly 150,000 clones, 45% to 55% of which appear only once. The input for sequencing was CD8+ T cells sorted from blood, taken at week 0. These TCRs come from a human donor with alopecia areata.

The J gene is TRBJ2-7, the V gene TRBV7-8; 7 nucleotides match TRBD1. The CDR3 sequence is 13 residues long. Per germline, CDR1 SGHVS and CDR2 FQNEAQ. The V segment lost 4 bases and the J segment 6 bases; nucleotides outside the gene matches: 6. The CDR3 nucleotides are TGTGCCAGCAGCTCAGCAGGGGGAATCGAGCAGTACTTC. This translates into CASSSAGGIEQYF. The full variable domain, in which reference TRBV7-8 and TRBJ2-7 provide the parts outside the CDR3, is GAGVSQSPRYKVAKRGQDVALRCDPISGHVSLFWYQQALGQGPEFLTYFQNEAQLDKSGLPSDRFFAERPEGSVSTLKIQRTQQEDSAVYLCASSSAGGIEQYFGPGTRLTVT.

This clone was counted between two and nine times. The chain links TRBV7-2 to TRBJ2-1; 9 bases line up with TRBD1. Trimming took 5 bases from V and 5 from J; bases not matched to a gene: 4. The CDR3 is 14 amino acids. Per the germline V gene, CDR1 is SGHTA and CDR2 is FQGNSA. The CDR3: CASSTRDRDNEQFF. The DNA for the CDR3 is TGTGCCAGCAGCACCCGGGACAGGGACAATGAGCAGTTCTTC.

The rearrangement uses TRBV10-3 and TRBJ2-1; 8 positions match TRBD2. Germline lookup yields CDR1 ENHRY and CDR2 SYGVKD. V lost 3 bases and J lost 0; bases outside the gene matches: 7. The CDR3 runs to 17 residues. CDR3 coding DNA: TGTGCCATCAGTGATAGGGCTAGCGGGCCCTCCTACAATGAGCAGTTCTTC. Amino acid sequence: CAISDRASGPSYNEQFF.

This rearrangement joins TRBV10-2 to TRBJ1-4, with D maybe TRBD1 (5 bases). Trimming took 8 bases from V and 6 from J, leaving 10 bases between them. Germline lookup yields CDR1 WSHSY and CDR2 SAAADI. The CDR3 is made up of 12 amino acids. DNA for the CDR3: TGCGCCAGCCGAGCAGGGTATGAAAAACTGTTTTTT. It specifies CASRAGYEKLFF.

The chain joins TRBV7-2 to TRBJ2-3, with 14 bases aligning to TRBD2. The CDR3 extends over 19 amino acids. Germline V CDR1 and CDR2: SGHTA, FQGNSA. Unmatched junction bases numbered 11, after V lost 2 bases and J lost 4 bases. In DNA form, the CDR3 reads TGTGCCAGCAGCTTAAAGTGGAGACTAGCGGGGGGGCCAGCAGATACGCAGTATTTT. It encodes CASSLKWRLAGGPADTQYF.

The rearrangement uses TRBV29-1 and TRBJ2-3; tentatively, D is TRBD2 (5 bases). Germline V lookup: CDR1 SQVTM, CDR2 ANQGSEA. With 1 base removed from V and 2 bases from J, the gap between germline ends came to 10 bases. CDR3 length: 14 amino acids. Here the CDR3 reads CSVEGGSDTDTQYF. The CDR3 coding sequence is TGCAGCGTTGAAGGTGGGAGCGACACAGATACGCAGTATTTT.

J is TRBJ2-5 and V is TRBV5-1, with 9 bases matching TRBD1. Losses at the gene ends were 2 bases for V and 3 bases for J; bases not matched to a gene: 5. The germline V gene encodes CDR1 SGHRS and CDR2 YFSETQ. CDR3 size: 15 residues. The CDR3 DNA is TGCGCCAGCAGCTTAACGGACAGGGGCGAAGAGACCCAGTACTTC. It is translated as CASSLTDRGEETQYF.

This chain joins TRBV27 and TRBJ2-1, with D maybe TRBD2 (6 bases). The CDR3 length is 14 residues. Germline values: CDR1 MNHEY, CDR2 SMNVEV (reference sequence). The V and J ends lost 6 bases and 7 bases respectively, with 16 bases between them. CDR3 in DNA: TGTGCCAGCAGACAAACCGGGGGTGGGAATGAGCAGTTCTTC. This translates into CASRQTGGGNEQFF.

The chain is built from TRBV2 and TRBJ2-7; no clear D gene. This CDR3 region has 12 residues. CDR1 is SNHLY, CDR2 FYNNEI, per germline. With 9 bases removed from V and 1 base from J, the gap between germline ends came to 10 bases. The chain's CDR3 is CASENGSYEQYF. The DNA of the CDR3 is TGTGCCAGTGAGAACGGATCCTACGAGCAGTACTTC.

The chain uses TRBV5-1 and TRBJ1-2; unclear D gene. Germline V gene data show CDR1 as SGHRS and CDR2 as YFSETQ. CDR3 length equals 10 residues. V shed 2 bases and J shed 7 bases, with 3 bases lying between them. The CDR3 DNA follows: TGCGCCAGCAGCTTTAGTGGCTACACCTTC. It is translated as CASSFSGYTF. The full variable domain, in which reference TRBV5-1 and TRBJ1-2 provide the parts outside the CDR3, is KAGVTQTPRYLIKTRGQQVTLSCSPISGHRSVSWYQQTPGQGLQFLFEYFSETQRNKGNFPGRFSGRQFSNSRSEMNVSTLELGDSALYLCASSFSGYTFGSGTRLTVV.

The V call is TRBV10-2, the J call TRBJ2-7; D remains ambiguous. CDR3 length: 12 amino acids. Trimming cost V 3 bases and J 2 bases, with 5 bases left between them. The V gene's germline CDR1 is WSHSY and CDR2 SAAADI. The CDR3 DNA is TGCGCCAGCAGTGAACCGCCCTACGAGCAGTACTTC. Translating it yields CASSEPPYEQYF.

This chain links TRBV13 with TRBJ1-1; D is unclear. Germline assignment: CDR1 PRHDT and CDR2 FYEKMQ (reference sequence). This CDR3 spans 15 amino acids. V lost 1 base and J lost 1, with 10 bases in between. CDR3 DNA sequence: TGTGCCAGCAGCTTAGTGGCAGGACCGAACACTGAAGCTTTCTTT. Translation: CASSLVAGPNTEAFF.

V usage is TRBV12-5 and J usage is TRBJ2-5, with D uncertain. Germline V gives CDR1 LGHNT, CDR2 FRNRAP. V gave up 2 bases and J gave up 5 bases, with 9 bases separating them. This CDR3 comprises 13 residues. CDR3 nucleotides: TGTGCTAGTGGTTTGACCTCCTGGGAGACCCAGTACTTC. This encodes CASGLTSWETQYF. Using reference TRBV12-5 and TRBJ2-5 for the parts outside the CDR3, the full variable domain is DARVTQTPRHKVTEMGQEVTMRCQPILGHNTVFWYRQTMMQGLELLAYFRNRAPLDDSGMPKDRFSAEMPDATLATLKIQPSEPRDSAVYFCASGLTSWETQYFGPGTRLLVL.

The rearrangement joins TRBV6-1 to TRBJ2-5, with D possibly TRBD2 on 5 matching bases. There are 16 residues in the CDR3. Germline CDR1 and CDR2: MNHNS and SASEGT. Trimming pared 1 base from V and 2 bases from J, leaving 14 bases between. CDR3 sequence: CASSEEELRGQETQYF. CDR3 bases: TGTGCCAGCAGTGAAGAGGAGCTTAGAGGGCAAGAGACCCAGTACTTC.

The chain uses TRBV30 and TRBJ2-7; possibly TRBD1 for D (5 bases). Trimming pared 5 bases from V and 5 bases from J, leaving 16 bases between. Germline values: CDR1 GTSNPN, CDR2 SVGIG (reference sequence). CDR3 size: 13 residues. CDR3 sequence reads: CAWLDKGPDEQYF. The CDR3 DNA is TGTGCCTGGTTGGACAAAGGCCCCGACGAGCAGTACTTC.

The J gene is TRBJ1-2, the V gene TRBV6-5; D call uncertain. Germline V CDR1 and CDR2: MNHEY, SVGAGI. The CDR3 is made up of 14 amino acids. V lost 5 bases to trimming and J lost 4 bases, with 14 bases between them. Here the CDR3 DNA reads TGTGCCAGCAGTCTCAGGATCCACTCCTATGGCTACACCTTC. It yields the protein CASSLRIHSYGYTF.

In this sample, this clone turned up a few times. The chain uses TRBV12-5 and TRBJ2-3; TRBD2 matches at 11 bases. The CDR3 consists of 18 residues. V gave up 0 bases and J gave up 2 bases; unmatched junction bases: 7. Looked up from germline, CDR1 is LGHNT and CDR2 is FRNRAP. This CDR3 is CASGLVRTSGSSTDTQYF. The CDR3 nucleotides read TGTGCTAGTGGTTTGGTACGGACTAGCGGGTCGTCCACAGATACGCAGTATTTT.

The chain carries TRBV6-6 and TRBJ1-1; D is uncertain. V was pared by 2 bases and J by 7 bases, with 5 bases between. The CDR3 has 11 amino acids. CDR1 and CDR2 (germline): MNHNY, SVGAGI (reference sequence). Here the CDR3 DNA reads TGTGCCAGCAGTTACGAGGGTGAAGCTTTCTTT. Its translation: CASSYEGEAFF.